The clone carrying this TCR beta chain was observed a few times. Its matching antigen is unknown. The library targeted TCRbeta and was prepared with unique molecular identifiers. Via MiXCR, TCRdb re-called the PCR reads, giving one row per CDR3 protein. The sample has under 250,000 distinct CDR3 sequences; roughly a quarter are singletons. This record belongs to a study of T-cell reconstitution after alpha-beta-depleted transplantation in children. Study-level points and caveats: Newly produced T cells mostly provided counts and TCRbeta diversity after one year, as hyperexpanded clones declined.

Germline lookup yields CDR1 SGHVS and CDR2 FNYEAQ. V lost 2 bases and J lost 4; bases outside the gene matches: 5. CDR3 length equals 16 residues. The genes are TRBV7-6 and TRBJ2-1; 10 positions match TRBD2. The sample was PBMCs, mostly from graft donor cells, taken 360 days after TCRalphabeta/CD19-depleted stem cell transplant. The receptor's source is a female patient aged 2-10 years who had a stem cell transplant for congenital amegakaryocytic thrombocytopenia, so the T cells may come from the graft donor. CDR3 nucleotides: TGTGCCAGCAGCTTATACCTAGCGGGGGAATACAATGAGCAGTTCTTC. Translating it yields CASSLYLAGEYNEQFF.